The rows below give T cell receptor beta chains drawn from one sample of a study of T cells in Graves' hyperthyroidism and ophthalmopathy. MiXCR, applied by TCRdb to the multiplex PCR reads, yields one record per CDR3 protein. The sample records 490,000 or so distinct CDR3 sequences, about 15% being singletons. The specimen was blood. These TCRs come from a woman under 40 with Graves' ophthalmopathy. CDR3s include the opening cysteine and the closing phenylalanine or tryptophan. Each record gives: CDR3 protein, V gene, J gene.

CSATMRPPWTGELFF	TRBV20-1	TRBJ2-2
CASSLWKGQRHQPQHF	TRBV28	TRBJ1-5
CASARAGFYNEQFF	TRBV30	TRBJ2-1
CASSLEGQAYNEQFF	TRBV7-2	TRBJ2-1
CASADRPTGELFF	TRBV2	TRBJ2-2
CASRQSYGYTF	TRBV6-2/TRBV6-3	TRBJ1-2
CASSLQAAPEEKLFF	TRBV5-1	TRBJ1-4
CASSSVIQPQHF	TRBV6-2/TRBV6-3	TRBJ1-5
CSARPGGETQYF	TRBV20-1	TRBJ2-5
CASSVAVLYEQYF	TRBV12-3/TRBV12-4	TRBJ2-7
CASSVGGGTYEQYF	TRBV9	TRBJ2-7
CSVDRYSGRDSHETQYF	TRBV29-1	TRBJ2-5
CASSFEATDTQYF	TRBV27	TRBJ2-3
CASILTGGGSNEQFF	TRBV13	TRBJ2-1
CATSRDPGAGGDTQYF	TRBV15	TRBJ2-3
CASSSPWWKLNTEAFF	TRBV28	TRBJ1-1
CASSSRTASTYEQYF	TRBV27	TRBJ2-7
CASSLADSSYNEQFF	TRBV7-2	TRBJ2-1
CASCVSNEKLFF	TRBV6-1	TRBJ1-4
CASSLWEGQRNEQFF	TRBV28	TRBJ2-1
CSAQPGLAGEIDTQYF	TRBV20-1	TRBJ2-3
CSAREQPHHPAREETQYF	TRBV20-1	TRBJ2-5
CSVEDQGRYNTEAFF	TRBV29-1	TRBJ1-1
CATAGVGNTQYF	TRBV10-3	TRBJ2-3
CASSEVGTAGSGEQYF	TRBV6-1	TRBJ2-7
CASSLDTGRADTQYF	TRBV11-3	TRBJ2-3
CASWAGWGLAGPGDEQFF	TRBV10-3	TRBJ2-1
CSAPGTGANVLTF	TRBV20-1	TRBJ2-6
CASVSHLGYGYTF	TRBV2	TRBJ1-2
CASRRPGQDSRDEQFF	TRBV6-1	TRBJ2-1
CSVEKQTGDYGYTF	TRBV29-1	TRBJ1-2
CSVVRGGETQYF	TRBV29-1	TRBJ2-5
CATSIVGGLSDTQYF	TRBV12-3/TRBV12-4	TRBJ2-3
CASSGREAKNIQYF	TRBV28	TRBJ2-4
CASSIWTSPFLPEQYF	TRBV5-6	TRBJ2-7
CAWSTGRDQPQHF	TRBV30	TRBJ1-5
CATSEPGQGAQRQFF	TRBV24-1	TRBJ2-1
CASSLILAGVLDTQYF	TRBV5-1	TRBJ2-3
CSARDIQRGNTGELFF	TRBV20-1	TRBJ2-2
CAWSWTGYNEQFF	TRBV30	TRBJ2-1
CASSSTVNPNEQFF	TRBV7-9	TRBJ2-1
CASSRGNPTGELFF	TRBV6-1	TRBJ2-2
CASSLFSGQHPRTYEQYF	TRBV11-2	TRBJ2-7
CSAISGRADTQYF	TRBV20-1	TRBJ2-3
CSALDNEQFF	TRBV20-1	TRBJ2-1
CATSALGQGAGGELFF	TRBV24-1	TRBJ2-2
CASSQGATRDASVTF	TRBV4-3	TRBJ1-2
CSAGGGGGRVNEQFF	TRBV20-1	TRBJ2-1
CASSAGTSGRWSYEQYF	TRBV28	TRBJ2-7
CASSLREDTQYF	TRBV7-9	TRBJ2-3
CASTRLYLTGVGYGYTF	TRBV2	TRBJ1-2
CASSQVWVGTEAFF	TRBV4-3	TRBJ1-1
CASSQSRREDGASTDTQYF	TRBV16	TRBJ2-3
CASSTDRVGSYEQYF	TRBV18	TRBJ2-7
CASSESPAGGTSSYEQYF	TRBV10-1	TRBJ2-7
CAWSDKGSNQPQHF	TRBV30	TRBJ1-5
CASSVQGVLDYGYTF	TRBV28	TRBJ1-2